Reported below is one TCR beta chain. These data are taken from a study of blood T cell repertoires in COVID-19. Overall study: COVID-19 samples, acute and convalescent, were from the United States, Italy and Spain. T cells, B-cell-depleted T cells, or PBMCs provided the cDNA or gDNA that served as material.

Original methodology: Reference gene primer amplification gave estimated nucleated cell counts. Profiling relied on immunoSEQ multiplex PCR, and the TCRdb table lists in-frame clones only, not all of them. The DNA was the basis for D and trimming; V, J and clone size are from that table. The sample lists some 14,000 clones, roughly 88% occurring once. V was cut by 7 bases and J by 2 bases, with 12 bases left in between. There are 15 residues in the CDR3. Germline values: CDR1 MNHEY, CDR2 SVGAGI. The origin of this receptor is a human donor in a cohort sampled during active COVID-19. Sample: peripheral blood. V gene TRBV6-5 combines with J gene TRBJ2-6, with TRBD1 as a possible D gene (6 bases). This CDR3 is CASKPTGTGANVLTF. CDR3 nucleotide sequence: TGTGCCAGCAAACCTACAGGGACTGGGGCCAACGTCCTGACTTTC.